What follows describes a single T cell receptor (beta chain). Its antigen is not identified. Sequencing was performed with immunoSEQ multiplex PCR; in TCRdb, only in-frame clones are kept and a portion is missing. The sample lists some 250,000 clones; 88% were seen once. The treatment: around 19 received Ad26.COV2.S at low or high dose, single or two shots; a few received placebo; per-sample allocation not given. Specimen acquisition occurred on day 63 following the initial vaccine or placebo injection. This specimen belongs to a study of Ad26.COV2.S vaccination and SARS-CoV-2 variants. Study-level information: Donor had been placed in the Ad26.COV2.S arm of the COV1001 trial. Once or twice, 56 days apart, Ad26.COV2.S was delivered intramuscularly.

Germline-derived CDR1 and CDR2 are GTSNPN and SVGIG (reference sequence). J lost 10 bases, V lost 2 bases, and 10 bases had no gene match. The CDR3 contains 14 residues. Regarding the study as a whole: Measurements of TCR breadth and depth may have given underestimates of the total T cell responses. Comparability of non-spike TCR breadth was observed across vaccine and placebo recipients.

This chain joins TRBV30 and TRBJ2-1; 8 bases map to TRBD2. The clonotype originates from a person aged 18-65 years who received the Ad26.COV2.S COVID-19 vaccine or a placebo. The specimen was peripheral blood, collected in a trial of Ad26.COV2.S vaccine versus placebo. In DNA form, the CDR3 reads TGTGCCTGGAGTAACTCGGCGGGGGGATGGGAGCAGTTCTTC. This codes for CAWSNSAGGWEQFF.